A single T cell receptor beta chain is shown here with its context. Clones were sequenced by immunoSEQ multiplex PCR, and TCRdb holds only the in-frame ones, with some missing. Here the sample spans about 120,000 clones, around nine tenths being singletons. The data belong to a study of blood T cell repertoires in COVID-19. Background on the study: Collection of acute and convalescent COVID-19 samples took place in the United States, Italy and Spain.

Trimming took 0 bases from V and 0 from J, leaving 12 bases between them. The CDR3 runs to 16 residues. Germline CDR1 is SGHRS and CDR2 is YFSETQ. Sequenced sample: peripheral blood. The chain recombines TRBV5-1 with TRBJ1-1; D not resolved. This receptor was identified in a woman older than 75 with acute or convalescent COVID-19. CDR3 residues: CASSLAGLTVNTEAFF. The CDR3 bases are TGCGCCAGCAGCTTGGCCGGGTTAACCGTGAACACTGAAGCTTTCTTT.